These 28 T cell receptor beta chains were sequenced from one sample in a study of T cells after yellow fever vaccination. TCRdb re-called the 5' RACE reads with MiXCR, one entry per CDR3 protein. Of more than 110,000 distinct CDR3 sequences in the sample, just over 6.5% were seen once. The specimen comprised CD4+ T cells sorted from PBMCs, sampled 10 days after the yellow fever booster vaccination. These receptors all stem from a man aged 30 to 39 who received the YFV17D yellow fever vaccine.

As regards this clonotype: This may be a read error: a much more frequent sequence differs by one nucleotide. The rearrangement uses TRBV3-1 and TRBJ2-3; 7 bases agree with TRBD1. Matching the DNA end better, TRBJ1-5 makes the J call doubtful. Germline V gene lookup returns CDR1 LGHDT and CDR2 YNNKEL (reference sequence). The CDR3 runs to 15 residues. The CDR3 region is CASSLTGQHTDTQHF. For the CDR3, the DNA is TGTGCCAGCAGCCTTACGGGACAGCACACAGATACGCAGCATTTT.

The table lists this clonotype with many counts. This rearrangement joins TRBV10-3 to TRBJ2-7; D unclear. CDR1 and CDR2 (germline): ENHRY, SYGVKD. The CDR3 runs 11 residues. Trimming removed 5 bases from V and 6 bases from J, with 8 bases in between. The CDR3 protein is CAISPGGEQYF. In DNA, the CDR3 is TGTGCCATCAGTCCCGGCGGCGAGCAGTACTTC.

In its sample, this clonotype was seen many times. The chain has TRBV7-9 and TRBJ1-5; 9 positions match TRBD1. The germline CDR1 and CDR2 sequences are SEHNR and FQNEAQ (reference sequence). V lost 6 bases, J lost 1 base, and 7 bases stayed unmatched. The CDR3 is 16 residues long. DNA of the CDR3: TGTGCCAGCAGTCATTGGGACAGGGAGAGCAATCAGCCCCAGCATTTT. It specifies CASSHWDRESNQPQHF.

This rearrangement joins TRBV6-5 to TRBJ1-2; 12 nucleotides line up with TRBD1. V lost 5 bases to trimming and J lost 3 bases; unmatched junction nucleotides: 10. Germline V gene sequence: CDR1 MNHEY, CDR2 SVGAGI. This CDR3 spans 17 amino acids. CDR3 coding DNA: TGTGCCAGCAGTCCCCTTGGGACAGGGGGCGGGGACTATGGCTACACCTTC. Translating gives CASSPLGTGGGDYGYTF.

In its sample, this clonotype was seen a few times. J is TRBJ2-3 and V is TRBV4-2, with 14 positions matching TRBD2. V was clipped by 4 bases and J by 4 bases; unmatched bases: 4. The CDR3 spans 16 residues. Germline CDR1 LGHNA, CDR2 YNFKEQ. Written as DNA, the CDR3 is TGTGCCAGCAGCCCGACTAGCGGGAGGGGCCCAGATACGCAGTATTTT. The encoded protein is CASSPTSGRGPDTQYF.

The sample holds many counts of this clonotype. V and J are TRBV6-5 and TRBJ2-5; the match to TRBD1 covers 8 bases. This CDR3 comprises 16 residues. CDR1 MNHEY and CDR2 SVGAGI come from the germline V gene. Trimming cost V 8 bases and J 2 bases; bases outside gene matches: 13. CDR3 sequence reads: CASPSGPGTGQETQYF. CDR3 coding DNA: TGTGCCAGCCCCTCAGGTCCCGGGACAGGACAAGAGACCCAGTACTTC.

This clonotype was seen ten or more times. The chain joins TRBV5-1 to TRBJ2-3; TRBD2 matches at 14 bases. CDR3 length: 17 amino acids. J gave up 2 bases and V 2 bases, and 4 bases lay outside the gene matches. Germline-derived CDR1 and CDR2 are SGHRS and YFSETQ. The CDR3 region has the DNA TGCGCCAGCAGCTTCGGACTAGCGGGAGGTACCACAGATACGCAGTATTTT. This sequence encodes CASSFGLAGGTTDTQYF.

V and J are TRBV5-6 and TRBJ1-5, with D possibly matching TRBD1 (5 bases). Germline CDR1 and CDR2: SGHDT and YYEEEE. This CDR3 has 15 residues. V dropped 3 bases and J dropped 4 bases, with 14 bases sitting between them. The CDR3 bases are TGTGCCAGCAGCTCCGGGACCGCAGGGAATCAGCCCCAGCATTTT. It specifies CASSSGTAGNQPQHF. Combining the CDR3 with reference TRBV5-6 and TRBJ1-5 gives the whole variable domain DAGVTQSPTHLIKTRGQQVTLRCSPKSGHDTVSWYQQALGQGPQFIFQYYEEEERQRGNFPDRFSGHQFPNYSSELNVNALLLGDSALYLCASSSGTAGNQPQHFGDGTRLSIL.

This clonotype was observed a handful of times. This chain connects TRBV19 to TRBJ2-1, with 10 bases lining up with TRBD2. CDR3 length: 16 amino acids. CDR1 and CDR2 from the germline V gene are LNHDA and SQIVND (reference sequence). Trimming at V came to 3 bases and at J to 4 bases, leaving 6 bases not matched to a gene. The CDR3 reads CASSISRAGGYNEQFF. CDR3 nucleotide sequence: TGTGCCAGTAGTATTTCCAGAGCGGGGGGGTACAATGAGCAGTTCTTC.

The sample holds one count of this clonotype. This may be a read error, as it is one base from a much larger clone. The chain is built from TRBV7-2 and TRBJ2-3; TRBD2 agrees at 9 bases. This CDR3 is 17 amino acids long. Germline lookup yields CDR1 SGHTA and CDR2 FQGNSA. The CDR3 is CASRLGSSGSSTDTQYF. The DNA for the CDR3 is TGTGCCAGCCGCTTAGGTAGTAGCGGGAGTAGCACAGATACGCAGTATTTT.

This clonotype was counted many times. J is TRBJ1-1 and V is TRBV4-3, with a possible D match to TRBD1 (5 bases). V lost 1 base and J lost 4, with 13 bases in between. This CDR3 is built from 15 residues. CDR1 and CDR2 (germline): LGHNA, YSLEER. The CDR3 DNA follows: TGCGCCAGCAGCCAAGTCGAGGGGAGCGGCACTGAAGCTTTCTTT. Translating gives CASSQVEGSGTEAFF.

The CDR3 DNA is TGTGCCAGCAGGAGGACAAGCTCCTACGAGCAGTACTTC. Encoded protein: CASRRTSSYEQYF. The J gene is TRBJ2-7, the V gene TRBV6-1, with D perhaps matching TRBD1 (5 bases). Germline V gives CDR1 MNHNS, CDR2 SASEGT. This CDR3 region has 13 residues. Trimming took 6 bases from V and 0 from J, leaving 9 bases between them.

This clonotype showed up many times. The rearrangement uses TRBV20-1 and TRBJ1-2; tentatively, D is TRBD1 (6 bases). Trimming removed 4 bases from V and 3 bases from J, with 21 bases in between. This CDR3 comprises 16 residues. The germline V gene encodes CDR1 DFQATT and CDR2 SNEGSKA (reference sequence). CDR3: CSATSVEGVEDYGYTF. The CDR3 nucleotides read TGCAGTGCTACCTCCGTAGAGGGGGTAGAGGACTATGGCTACACCTTC.

The table lists this clonotype with many counts. The chain is built from TRBV21-1 and TRBJ2-5; the D call TRBD2 from the table was never checked on the DNA. TRBV21-1 is a recognized pseudogene. The length of the CDR3 is 15 residues. As DNA, the CDR3 is TGTGCCAGCAAGTTGTCTAGCGGGAGAGAAGAGACCCAGTACTTC. This codes for CASKLSSGREETQYF.

This clonotype was counted ten times or more. J is TRBJ1-1 and V is TRBV14; 7 bases agree with TRBD1. The CDR3 covers 14 residues. Germline V gene data show CDR1 as SGHDN and CDR2 as FVKESK. Trimming removed 4 bases from V and 4 bases from J; junction bases left unmatched: 6. The CDR3 protein is CASSPRGGGTEAFF. DNA for the CDR3: TGTGCCAGCAGCCCCAGGGGGGGAGGCACTGAAGCTTTCTTT.

This clonotype was counted ten times or more. This CDR3 is CASSLALRAGELFF. The CDR3 nucleotides are TGTGCCAGCAGCTTAGCGCTCAGAGCCGGGGAGCTGTTTTTT. The rearrangement uses TRBV7-2 and TRBJ2-2; the D is unclear. Trimming took 0 bases from V and 6 from J, leaving 8 bases between them. The CDR3 has 14 residues. The germline V gene encodes CDR1 SGHTA and CDR2 FQGNSA.

The V gene is TRBV7-2, the J gene TRBJ1-5; a possible D gene is TRBD1 (6 bases). Germline CDR1 SGHTA, CDR2 FQGNSA. V gave up 3 bases and J gave up 10 bases, with 13 bases separating them. The CDR3 covers 13 residues. Here the CDR3 reads CASSLETGQPQHF. The CDR3 DNA reads as TGTGCCAGCAGCTTGGAGACAGGCCAACCCCAGCATTTT.

This clonotype came up many times. The rearrangement joins TRBV10-3 to TRBJ2-5; possible D gene TRBD1, 5 bases. Trimming stripped 5 bases from V and 1 base from J, with 11 bases between. Germline CDR1 reads ENHRY; CDR2 reads SYGVKD. CDR3 length: 14 amino acids. CDR3 nucleotides: TGTGCCATCAGTCAAACAGGTCCCCAAGAGACCCAGTACTTC. Protein sequence: CAISQTGPQETQYF.

The chain combines TRBV29-1 with TRBJ2-2; D not certain. The germline CDR1 and CDR2 sequences are SQVTM and ANQGSEA. The CDR3 runs 12 residues. V was trimmed by 1 base and J by 8 bases, leaving 8 bases between them. CDR3 nucleotides: TGCAGCGTTGAAGTTCTTGGTGGGGAGCTGTTTTTT. This codes for CSVEVLGGELFF.

This chain uses TRBV20-1 with TRBJ1-1, with D perhaps matching TRBD1 (5 bases). V was cut by 5 bases and J by 0 bases, with 13 bases left in between. Germline assignment: CDR1 DFQATT and CDR2 SNEGSKA (reference sequence). This CDR3 is built from 14 residues. CDR3 in amino acids: CSAQRQSMNTEAFF. CDR3 bases: TGCAGTGCTCAAAGACAGTCCATGAACACTGAAGCTTTCTTT.

This clonotype was counted at least ten times. This chain joins TRBV6-2 or TRBV6-3 and TRBJ2-7, with D possibly matching TRBD2 (5 bases). The CDR3 has 12 residues. Germline CDR1 and CDR2: MNHEY and SVGEGT. With 4 bases removed from V and 3 bases from J, the gap between germline ends came to 7 bases. The CDR3: CASSFTSYEQYF. The DNA of the CDR3 is TGTGCCAGCAGTTTCACTAGCTACGAGCAGTACTTC.

This clonotype has a count of ten or more. V usage is TRBV6-5 and J usage is TRBJ2-2; D not certain. Germline V gene sequence: CDR1 MNHEY, CDR2 SVGAGI. V gave up 6 bases and J gave up 4 bases, with 15 bases separating them. The CDR3 runs to 15 residues. The CDR3 protein is CASSSTGSATGELFF. The CDR3 region has the DNA TGTGCCAGCAGCTCTACCGGGTCGGCCACCGGGGAGCTGTTTTTT.

The sample holds many counts of this clonotype. The V call is TRBV10-3, the J call TRBJ1-5; the D gene is possibly TRBD1 (5 bases). Trimming left V 8 bases short and J 9 bases short, with 14 bases between. Germline V gene sequence: CDR1 ENHRY, CDR2 SYGVKD. The CDR3 totals 12 residues. The CDR3 bases are TGTGCCATCCGGGACGGGCGTGGGCCCCAGCATTTT. Encoded protein: CAIRDGRGPQHF.

Many counts were recorded for this clonotype. V is TRBV4-3 and J is TRBJ1-2; possibly TRBD1 for D (6 bases). Looked up from germline, CDR1 is LGHNA and CDR2 is YSLEER. Trimming took off 3 bases at V and 6 bases at J, with 17 bases between the two ends. The CDR3 contains 15 residues. The CDR3 coding sequence is TGCGCCAGCAGCCAGGGAGAACAGGGTAAAGATGGCTACACCTTC. The encoded protein is CASSQGEQGKDGYTF.

This clonotype was observed once. One junction end does not reproduce the germline sequence, and a read error may be involved. The rearrangement joins TRBV20-1 to TRBJ2-3, with TRBD2 as a possible D gene (6 bases). The CDR3 is made up of 13 amino acids. The V gene's germline CDR1 is DFQATT and CDR2 SNEGSKA (reference sequence). The CDR3: CSAGLAVSDTHYF. CDR3 DNA: TGCAGTGCGGGATTAGCGGTTAGCGATACGCACTATTTT.

This clonotype was counted a few times. The rearrangement links TRBV27 to TRBJ2-5, with D possibly being TRBD1 or TRBD2 (5 bases each). V was trimmed by 9 bases and J by 5 bases, leaving 22 bases between them. Germline CDR1 is MNHEY and CDR2 is SMNVEV (reference sequence). This CDR3 region has 15 residues. The CDR3 is CASRRAGTRSETQYF. DNA of the CDR3: TGTGCCAGTCGAAGAGCAGGGACCCGGTCGGAGACCCAGTACTTC.

Ten or more counts support this clonotype. This rearrangement joins TRBV6-2 or TRBV6-3 to TRBJ1-5; no definite D call. V was trimmed by 4 bases and J by 11 bases, leaving 12 bases between them. Per the germline V gene, CDR1 is MNHEY and CDR2 is SVGEGT. This CDR3 contains 12 residues. Written as DNA, the CDR3 is TGTGCCAGCAGTTTGACGGAGGTCTCCCAGCATTTT. Translating gives CASSLTEVSQHF.

In its sample, this clonotype was seen a few times. For the CDR3, the DNA is TGTGCCAGCAGCCCTCAGGACTGGCAGGGAAGAGAGCAGTACTTC. This translates into CASSPQDWQGREQYF. V usage is TRBV7-2 and J usage is TRBJ2-7, with D possibly called TRBD1 or TRBD2 (5 bases each). The germline V gene has CDR1 SGHTA and CDR2 FQGNSA. Trimming took off 5 bases at V and 7 bases at J, with 21 bases between the two ends. CDR3 length equals 15 residues.